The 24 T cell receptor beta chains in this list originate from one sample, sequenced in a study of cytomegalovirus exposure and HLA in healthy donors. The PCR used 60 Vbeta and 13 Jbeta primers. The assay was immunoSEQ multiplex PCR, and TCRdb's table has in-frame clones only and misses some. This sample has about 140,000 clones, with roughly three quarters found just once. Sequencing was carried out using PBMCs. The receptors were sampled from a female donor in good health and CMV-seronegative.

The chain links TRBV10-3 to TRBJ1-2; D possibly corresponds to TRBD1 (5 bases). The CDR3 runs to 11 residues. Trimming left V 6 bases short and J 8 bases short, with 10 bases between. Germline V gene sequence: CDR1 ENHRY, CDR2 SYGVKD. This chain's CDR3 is CAISCWGGYTF. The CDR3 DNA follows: TGTGCCATCAGCTGTTGGGGCGGCTACACCTTC.

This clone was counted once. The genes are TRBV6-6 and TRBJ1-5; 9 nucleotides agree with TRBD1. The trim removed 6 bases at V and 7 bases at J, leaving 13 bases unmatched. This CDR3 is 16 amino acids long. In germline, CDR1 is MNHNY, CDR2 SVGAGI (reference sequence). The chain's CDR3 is CASSLGIMDRGQPQHF. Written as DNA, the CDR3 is TGTGCCAGCAGCCTCGGGATTATGGACAGGGGCCAGCCCCAGCATTTT.

For the CDR3, the DNA is TGCAGCGTGCACATCCGACTAGCGGGAGGGCGAGAAGAGACCCAGTACTTC. This sequence encodes CSVHIRLAGGREETQYF. The chain couples TRBV29-1 to TRBJ2-5, with 14 positions matching TRBD2. The V gene's germline CDR1 is SQVTM and CDR2 ANQGSEA. Trimming at V came to 6 bases and at J to 3 bases, leaving 12 bases not matched to a gene. This CDR3 spans 17 amino acids.

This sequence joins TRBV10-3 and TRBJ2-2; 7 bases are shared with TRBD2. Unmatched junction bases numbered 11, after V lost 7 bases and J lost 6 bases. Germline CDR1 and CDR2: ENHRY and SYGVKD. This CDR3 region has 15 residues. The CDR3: CAIKRDAGGSGELFF. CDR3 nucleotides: TGTGCCATCAAGCGGGACGCCGGTGGTTCCGGGGAGCTGTTTTTT.

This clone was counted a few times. Here the CDR3 reads CASSQAVTYGYTF. The CDR3 DNA is TGCGCCAGCAGCCAAGCAGTTACATATGGCTACACCTTC. This chain links TRBV4-3 with TRBJ1-2; no definite D call. V lost 1 base to trimming and J lost 5 bases, with 8 bases between them. Germline V gives CDR1 LGHNA, CDR2 YSLEER. This CDR3 has 13 amino acids.

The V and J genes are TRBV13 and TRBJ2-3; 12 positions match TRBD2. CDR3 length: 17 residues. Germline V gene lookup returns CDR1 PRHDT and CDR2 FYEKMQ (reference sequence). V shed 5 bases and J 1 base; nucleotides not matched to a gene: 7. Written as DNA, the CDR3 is TGTGCCAGCAGCCCATACAGACTAGCGGGAGGCACAGATACGCAGTATTTT. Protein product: CASSPYRLAGGTDTQYF.

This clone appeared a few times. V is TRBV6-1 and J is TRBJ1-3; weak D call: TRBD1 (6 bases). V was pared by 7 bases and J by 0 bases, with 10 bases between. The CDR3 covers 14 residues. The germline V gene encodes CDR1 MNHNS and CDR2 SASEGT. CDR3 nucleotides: TGTGCCAGCACAAGACAGGACTCTGGAAACACCATATATTTT. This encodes CASTRQDSGNTIYF.

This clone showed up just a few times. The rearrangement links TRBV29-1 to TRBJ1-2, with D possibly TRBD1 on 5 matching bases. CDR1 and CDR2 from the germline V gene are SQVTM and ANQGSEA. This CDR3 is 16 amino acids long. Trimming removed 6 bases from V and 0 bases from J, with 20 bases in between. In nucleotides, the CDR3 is TGCAGCGTCACGAATACTCAGGGCGATTCTAACTATGGCTACACCTTC. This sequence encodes CSVTNTQGDSNYGYTF.

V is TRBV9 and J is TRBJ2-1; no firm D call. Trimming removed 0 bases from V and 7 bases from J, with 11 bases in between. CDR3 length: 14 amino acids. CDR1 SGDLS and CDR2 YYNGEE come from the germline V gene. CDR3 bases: TGTGCCAGCAGCGTAGGGCCAGTGGTGAATGAGCAGTTCTTC. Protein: CASSVGPVVNEQFF.

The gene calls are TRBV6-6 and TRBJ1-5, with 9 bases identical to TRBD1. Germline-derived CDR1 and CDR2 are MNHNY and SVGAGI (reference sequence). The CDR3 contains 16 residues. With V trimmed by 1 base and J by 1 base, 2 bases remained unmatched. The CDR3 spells CASSYYGTGSNQPQHF. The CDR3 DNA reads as TGTGCCAGCAGTTACTACGGGACAGGGAGCAATCAGCCCCAGCATTTT.

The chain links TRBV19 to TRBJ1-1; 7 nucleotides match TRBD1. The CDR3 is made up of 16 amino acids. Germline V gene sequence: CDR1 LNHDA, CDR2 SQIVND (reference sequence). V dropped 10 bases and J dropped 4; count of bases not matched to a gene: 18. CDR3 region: CATKGGRANSATEAFF. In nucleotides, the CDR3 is TGTGCCACCAAAGGGGGCAGGGCCAATTCGGCCACTGAAGCTTTCTTT. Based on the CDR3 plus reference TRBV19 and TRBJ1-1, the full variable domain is DGGITQSPKYLFRKEGQNVTLSCEQNLNHDAMYWYRQDPGQGLRLIYYSQIVNDFQKGDIAEGYSVSREKKESFPLTVTSAQKNPTAFYLCATKGGRANSATEAFFGQGTRLTVV.

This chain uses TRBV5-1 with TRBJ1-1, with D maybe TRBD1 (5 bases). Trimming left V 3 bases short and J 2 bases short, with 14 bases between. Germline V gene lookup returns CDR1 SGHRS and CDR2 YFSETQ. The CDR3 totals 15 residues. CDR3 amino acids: CASSSIQGSNTEAFF. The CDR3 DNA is TGCGCCAGCAGCTCGATTCAGGGATCTAACACTGAAGCTTTCTTT. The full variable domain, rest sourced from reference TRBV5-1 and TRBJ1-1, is KAGVTQTPRYLIKTRGQQVTLSCSPISGHRSVSWYQQTPGQGLQFLFEYFSETQRNKGNFPGRFSGRQFSNSRSEMNVSTLELGDSALYLCASSSIQGSNTEAFFGQGTRLTVV.

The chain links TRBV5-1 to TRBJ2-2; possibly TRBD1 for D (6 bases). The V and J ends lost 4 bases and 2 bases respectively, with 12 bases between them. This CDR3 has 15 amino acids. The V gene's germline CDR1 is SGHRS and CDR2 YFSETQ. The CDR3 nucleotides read TGCGCCAGCAGCGTGGGACACCGAAACACCGGGGAGCTGTTTTTT. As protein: CASSVGHRNTGELFF.

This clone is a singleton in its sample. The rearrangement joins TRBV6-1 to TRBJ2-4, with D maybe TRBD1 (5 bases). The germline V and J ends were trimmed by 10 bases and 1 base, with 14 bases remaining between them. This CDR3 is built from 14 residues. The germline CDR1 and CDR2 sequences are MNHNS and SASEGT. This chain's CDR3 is CAIFQGAAKNIQYF. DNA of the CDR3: TGTGCCATCTTCCAGGGTGCGGCCAAAAACATTCAGTACTTC.

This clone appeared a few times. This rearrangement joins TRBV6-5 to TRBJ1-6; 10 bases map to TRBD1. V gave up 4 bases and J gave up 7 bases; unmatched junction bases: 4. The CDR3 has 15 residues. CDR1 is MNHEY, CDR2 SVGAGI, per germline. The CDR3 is CASSFLGQGNSPLHF. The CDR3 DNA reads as TGTGCCAGCAGTTTTCTGGGACAGGGGAATTCACCCCTCCACTTT.

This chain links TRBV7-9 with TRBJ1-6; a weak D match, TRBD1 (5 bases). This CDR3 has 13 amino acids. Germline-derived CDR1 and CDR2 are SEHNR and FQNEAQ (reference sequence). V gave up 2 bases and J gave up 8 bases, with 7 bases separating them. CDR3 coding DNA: TGTGCCAGCAGCTTACGGGGGGATTCACCCCTCCACTTT. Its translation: CASSLRGDSPLHF.

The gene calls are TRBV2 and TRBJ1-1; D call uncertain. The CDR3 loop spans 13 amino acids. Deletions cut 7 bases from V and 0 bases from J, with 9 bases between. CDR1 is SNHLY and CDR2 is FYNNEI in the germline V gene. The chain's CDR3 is CASITDMNTEAFF. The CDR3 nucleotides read TGTGCCAGCATCACTGACATGAACACTGAAGCTTTCTTT. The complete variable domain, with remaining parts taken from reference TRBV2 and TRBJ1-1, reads EPEVTQTPSHQVTQMGQEVILRCVPISNHLYFYWYRQILGQKVEFLVSFYNNEISEKSEIFDDQFSVERPDGSNFTLKIRSTKLEDSAMYFCASITDMNTEAFFGQGTRLTVV.

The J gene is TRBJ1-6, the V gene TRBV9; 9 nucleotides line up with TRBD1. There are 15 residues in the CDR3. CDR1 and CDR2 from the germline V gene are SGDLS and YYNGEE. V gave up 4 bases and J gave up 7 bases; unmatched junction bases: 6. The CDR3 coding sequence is TGTGCCAGCAGCACACTGACAGGGGGGAATTCACCCCTCCACTTT. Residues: CASSTLTGGNSPLHF.

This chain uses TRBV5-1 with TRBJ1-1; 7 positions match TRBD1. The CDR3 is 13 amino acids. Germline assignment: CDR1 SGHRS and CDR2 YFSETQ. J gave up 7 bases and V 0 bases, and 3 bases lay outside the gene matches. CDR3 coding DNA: TGCGCCAGCAGCTTGGAGGGACAGCATGAAGCTTTCTTT. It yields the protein CASSLEGQHEAFF. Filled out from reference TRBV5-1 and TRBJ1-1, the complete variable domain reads KAGVTQTPRYLIKTRGQQVTLSCSPISGHRSVSWYQQTPGQGLQFLFEYFSETQRNKGNFPGRFSGRQFSNSRSEMNVSTLELGDSALYLCASSLEGQHEAFFGQGTRLTVV.

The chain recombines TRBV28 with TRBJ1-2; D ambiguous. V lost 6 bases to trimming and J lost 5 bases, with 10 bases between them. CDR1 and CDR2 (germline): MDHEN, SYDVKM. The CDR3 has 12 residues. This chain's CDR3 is CASRAPLYGYTF. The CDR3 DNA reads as TGTGCCAGCAGGGCACCATTATATGGCTACACCTTC.

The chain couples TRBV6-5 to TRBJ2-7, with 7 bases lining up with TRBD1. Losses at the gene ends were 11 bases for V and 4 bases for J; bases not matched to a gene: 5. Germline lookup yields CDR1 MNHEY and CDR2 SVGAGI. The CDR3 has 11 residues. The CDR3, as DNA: TGTGCCGCCTCAGGGGGTTACGAGCAGTACTTC. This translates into CAASGGYEQYF.

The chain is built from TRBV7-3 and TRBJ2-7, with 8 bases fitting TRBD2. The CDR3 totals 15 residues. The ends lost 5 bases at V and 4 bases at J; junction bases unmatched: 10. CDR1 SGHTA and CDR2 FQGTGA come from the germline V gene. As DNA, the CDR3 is TGTGCCAGCAGCCCATGGGCGGGGGGAAGATACGAGCAGTACTTC. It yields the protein CASSPWAGGRYEQYF. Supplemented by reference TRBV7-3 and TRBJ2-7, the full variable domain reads GAGVSQTPSNKVTEKGKYVELRCDPISGHTALYWYRQSLGQGPEFLIYFQGTGAADDSGLPNDRFFAVRPEGSVSTLKIQRTERGDSAVYLCASSPWAGGRYEQYFGPGTRLTVT.

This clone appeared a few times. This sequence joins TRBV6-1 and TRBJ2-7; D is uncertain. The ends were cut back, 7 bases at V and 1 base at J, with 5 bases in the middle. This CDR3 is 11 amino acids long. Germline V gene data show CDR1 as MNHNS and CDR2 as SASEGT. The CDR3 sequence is CASTESYEQYF. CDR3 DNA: TGTGCCAGCACCGAGTCCTACGAGCAGTACTTC.

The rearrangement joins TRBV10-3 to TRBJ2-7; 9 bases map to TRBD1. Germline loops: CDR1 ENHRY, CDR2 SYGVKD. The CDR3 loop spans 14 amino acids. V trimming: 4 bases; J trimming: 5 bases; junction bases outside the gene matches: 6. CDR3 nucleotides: TGTGCCATCAGTGCAAGGGGACAGGGCGACGAGCAGTACTTC. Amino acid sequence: CAISARGQGDEQYF.